These 25 T cell receptor beta chains originate from one sample sequenced in a study of T cells after yellow fever vaccination. In TCRdb, the 5' RACE reads were re-called with MiXCR into one record per CDR3 protein. Of fewer than 90,000 distinct CDR3 sequences detected, approximately 7% appear once; the ten largest clones hold roughly a third. The input for sequencing was CD8+ T cells sorted from PBMCs, taken more than 4 days after the first yellow fever vaccination. These receptors originate from a man aged 18 to 30 who received the YFV17D yellow fever vaccine.

The chain couples TRBV5-1 to TRBJ2-3, with 10 bases aligning to TRBD2. The V and J ends lost 3 bases and 5 bases, in that order; junction bases with no gene match: 9. The V gene's germline CDR1 is SGHRS and CDR2 YFSETQ. The CDR3 contains 16 residues. CDR3 in DNA: TGCGCCAGCAGCTGGACAGCGGGGGGGGAGGGAGATACGCAGTATTTT. This encodes CASSWTAGGEGDTQYF.

The sample holds a few counts of this clonotype. V usage is TRBV9 and J usage is TRBJ1-4, with D tentatively TRBD1 (6 bases). Trimming took 0 bases from V and 2 from J, leaving 8 bases between them. The CDR3 has 15 amino acids. CDR1 and CDR2 (germline): SGDLS, YYNGEE. CDR3 in amino acids: CASSVDTGTNEKLFF. The CDR3 DNA is TGTGCCAGCAGCGTAGACACAGGGACTAATGAAAAACTGTTTTTT.

This clonotype was seen a handful of times. The chain links TRBV12-3 or TRBV12-4 to TRBJ1-5; tentative D call: TRBD1 (5 bases). The CDR3 totals 12 residues. V dropped 9 bases and J dropped 5 bases, with 11 bases sitting between them. The DNA for the CDR3 is TGTGCCAGTACGAGGGGAGATCAGCCCCAGCATTTT. This codes for CASTRGDQPQHF.

The V call is TRBV12-3 or TRBV12-4, the J call TRBJ2-1, with 12 bases aligning to TRBD2. Germline trimming cut 3 bases from V and 8 bases from J; bases unmatched to any gene: 8. The length of the CDR3 is 16 residues. The CDR3 loop is CASSFLAGGGRDEQFF. The CDR3 region has the DNA TGTGCCAGCAGTTTCCTAGCGGGGGGGGGAAGGGATGAGCAGTTCTTC.

This clonotype was counted ten times or more. The genes are TRBV12-3 or TRBV12-4 and TRBJ2-3; 9 bases match TRBD2. The CDR3 covers 16 residues. After removal of 2 bases from V and 1 base from J, the junction contained 4 bases not matched to a gene. The CDR3 here is CASSLPQRGGTDTQYF. The CDR3 region has the DNA TGTGCCAGCAGTTTACCACAGCGGGGGGGCACAGATACGCAGTATTTT.

In DNA form, the CDR3 reads TGTGCCTGGAGTACAGGTGGGGGCGGTAGCAATCAGCCCCAGCATTTT. Translating gives CAWSTGGGGSNQPQHF. The chain couples TRBV30 to TRBJ1-5; weak D call: TRBD1 (6 bases). V dropped 2 bases and J dropped 0 bases, with 14 bases sitting between them. CDR1 is GTSNPN and CDR2 is SVGIG in the germline V gene (reference sequence). This CDR3 is 16 amino acids long.

For the CDR3, the DNA is TGTGCCAGCAGCTTACAGCGGGGAGGGGGCTGGGAGACCCAGTACTTC. Translating it yields CASSLQRGGGWETQYF. The rearrangement uses TRBV7-8 and TRBJ2-5, with D perhaps matching TRBD1 or TRBD2 (7 bases each). The CDR3 extends over 16 amino acids. Looked up from germline, CDR1 is SGHVS and CDR2 is FQNEAQ. V was cut by 2 bases and J by 5 bases, with 18 bases left in between.

The chain links TRBV29-1 to TRBJ2-2; 9 bases match TRBD1. The CDR3 has 12 residues. The V and J ends lost 7 bases and 5 bases, in that order; junction bases with no gene match: 2. Germline V gene lookup returns CDR1 SQVTM and CDR2 ANQGSEA. CDR3 amino acids: CSADRGTGELFF. Here the CDR3 DNA reads TGCAGCGCGGACAGGGGTACCGGGGAGCTGTTTTTT.

V usage is TRBV4-2 and J usage is TRBJ2-1; 13 bases fit TRBD2. Germline V gene data show CDR1 as LGHNA and CDR2 as YNFKEQ. The CDR3 has 16 residues. V lost 3 bases and J lost 9; bases outside the gene matches: 8. CDR3 bases: TGTGCCAGCAGCCAGGAACTAGCGGGGGGGCTCGGTGAGCAGTTCTTC. Its protein is CASSQELAGGLGEQFF.

The table lists this clonotype with many counts. The chain combines TRBV6-5 with TRBJ1-1; TRBD1 matches at 7 bases. The germline V gene has CDR1 MNHEY and CDR2 SVGAGI. Trimming cost V 6 bases and J 4 bases; bases outside gene matches: 8. This CDR3 has 14 amino acids. CDR3 DNA sequence: TGTGCCAGCAGATTACAGGGGATGGGCACTGAAGCTTTCTTT. This sequence encodes CASRLQGMGTEAFF.

This clonotype was detected many times. The chain joins TRBV27 to TRBJ2-1, with D perhaps TRBD2 (5 bases). V shed 3 bases and J shed 6 bases, with 6 bases lying between them. CDR1 and CDR2 (germline): MNHEY, SMNVEV (reference sequence). The CDR3 spans 12 residues. The chain's CDR3 is CASSFAGNEQFF. The CDR3, as DNA: TGTGCCAGCAGTTTTGCGGGCAATGAGCAGTTCTTC.

For the CDR3, the DNA is TGTGCCAGCAGTTTTTTGCCAGGCAGCTCCTACAATGAGCAGTTCTTC. Translating it yields CASSFLPGSSYNEQFF. The chain is built from TRBV12-3 or TRBV12-4 and TRBJ2-1; D unresolved. V lost 3 bases to trimming and J lost 0 bases, with 12 bases between them. The CDR3 totals 16 residues.

The table lists this clonotype with a few counts. This chain links TRBV7-2 with TRBJ2-1; no definite D call. This CDR3 has 15 amino acids. Trimming removed 5 bases from V and 0 bases from J, with 11 bases in between. Germline V gene sequence: CDR1 SGHTA, CDR2 FQGNSA. Written as DNA, the CDR3 is TGTGCCAGCAGCCCTGGCCCTGACTCCTACAATGAGCAGTTCTTC. It encodes CASSPGPDSYNEQFF.

V gene TRBV12-3 or TRBV12-4 combines with J gene TRBJ2-6; the D gene is possibly TRBD2 (5 bases). The CDR3 sequence is 17 residues long. V lost 1 base, J lost 1 base, and 11 bases lay in between. DNA for the CDR3: TGTGCCAGCAGTTTAGTTTTGGAGGCGTCTGGGGCCAACGTCCTGACTTTC. This gives the protein CASSLVLEASGANVLTF.

The chain joins TRBV7-6 to TRBJ2-1; 7 nucleotides align to TRBD2. V trimming: 4 bases; J trimming: 3 bases; junction bases outside the gene matches: 6. Germline loops: CDR1 SGHVS, CDR2 FNYEAQ. CDR3 length: 15 residues. The CDR3 DNA reads TGTGCCAGCAGCTCTGAGCGGGGTCTCTACAATGAGCAGTTCTTC. This encodes CASSSERGLYNEQFF.

This clonotype has a count of ten or more. The chain employs TRBV12-3 or TRBV12-4 and TRBJ2-1, with TRBD2 matching 12 bases. The junction had 5 bases not matched to a gene; V was cut back by 6 bases and J by 5 bases. The CDR3 contains 15 residues. As DNA, the CDR3 is TGTGCCAGCAGACTAGCGGGGGGTCCGAACAATGAGCAGTTCTTC. Translating it yields CASRLAGGPNNEQFF.

This clonotype was counted between two and nine times. The chain links TRBV7-9 to TRBJ1-5; D remains ambiguous. Trimming removed 1 base at V and 4 bases at J, with 14 bases between. Germline lookup yields CDR1 SEHNR and CDR2 FQNEAQ (reference sequence). The CDR3 sequence is 16 residues long. CDR3 loop: CASSLGVPGRNQPQHF. DNA for the CDR3: TGTGCCAGCAGCTTAGGGGTCCCGGGGAGGAATCAGCCCCAGCATTTT.

This clonotype was seen ten or more times. The J gene is TRBJ1-5, the V gene TRBV5-6, with TRBD1 identical over 9 bases. This CDR3 is 16 amino acids long. J was trimmed by 3 bases and V by 1 base; bases with no gene match: 5. Germline V lookup: CDR1 SGHDT, CDR2 YYEEEE. The CDR3 coding sequence is TGTGCCAGCAGCTTGACGGACAGGGGATCCAATCAGCCCCAGCATTTT. Protein sequence: CASSLTDRGSNQPQHF.

This clonotype has ten or more counts. The chain joins TRBV4-3 to TRBJ1-1; the D is unclear. The germline V and J ends were trimmed by 4 bases and 2 bases, with 8 bases remaining between them. The germline gives CDR1 LGHNA, CDR2 YSLEER. The CDR3 length is 13 residues. CDR3 in DNA: TGCGCCAGCAGCCGAGAAATTAACACTGAAGCTTTCTTT. Translating it yields CASSREINTEAFF.

In this sample, this clonotype turned up many times. The CDR3: CASSSRTGFSNQPQHF. The DNA for the CDR3 is TGTGCCAGCAGTTCCCGGACAGGGTTTAGCAATCAGCCCCAGCATTTT. This chain uses TRBV6-2 or TRBV6-3 with TRBJ1-5; TRBD1 matches 8 bases. Germline values: CDR1 MNHEY, CDR2 SVGEGT. This CDR3 spans 16 amino acids. Trimming at V came to 4 bases and at J to 0 bases, leaving 5 bases not matched to a gene.

This clonotype showed up many times. The chain employs TRBV4-3 and TRBJ2-3, with 10 bases lining up with TRBD2. Trimming removed 0 bases from V and 4 bases from J; junction bases left unmatched: 1. CDR3 length: 15 residues. CDR1 is LGHNA, CDR2 YSLEER, per germline. CDR3 residues: CASSQDTSGADTQYF. In nucleotides, the CDR3 is TGCGCCAGCAGCCAAGATACTAGCGGGGCAGATACGCAGTATTTT.

This chain joins TRBV12-5 and TRBJ2-5; D ambiguous. V lost 3 bases to trimming and J lost 2 bases, with 1 base between them. The CDR3 is 11 amino acids. Germline V gene data show CDR1 as LGHNT and CDR2 as FRNRAP. The CDR3 spells CASGFQETQYF. In DNA form, the CDR3 reads TGTGCTAGTGGTTTTCAAGAGACCCAGTACTTC.

This clonotype was seen a handful of times. The chain's CDR3 is CASSDPKGRGSGSEQYF. DNA of the CDR3: TGCGCCAGCAGCGACCCTAAGGGACGGGGTTCGGGTTCCGAGCAGTACTTC. This chain uses TRBV4-1 with TRBJ2-7; perhaps D is TRBD1 or TRBD2 (5 bases each). The CDR3 runs 17 residues. Germline V lookup: CDR1 MGHRA, CDR2 YSYEKL. V was trimmed by 5 bases and J by 6 bases, leaving 26 bases between them.

This clonotype occurred many times. The chain couples TRBV5-6 to TRBJ2-3, with 10 positions matching TRBD1. The CDR3 is 13 amino acids. Germline loops: CDR1 SGHDT, CDR2 YYEEEE. Unmatched junction bases numbered 3, after V lost 4 bases and J lost 7 bases. The CDR3 DNA reads TGTGCCAGCAGCCCGGACAGGGGGAATACGCAGTATTTT. Its translation is CASSPDRGNTQYF.

This clonotype turned up a few times. One end of the junction varies from germline; a read error may be responsible. V is TRBV12-3 or TRBV12-4 and J is TRBJ2-7, with 11 positions matching TRBD1. The CDR3 is 14 residues long. The chain's CDR3 is CASSPGTGGYEQYF. DNA for the CDR3: TGCGCCAGCAGCCCAGGGACAGGGGGCTACGAGCAGTACTTC.